Given below is one T cell receptor beta chain in context. V gave up 8 bases and J gave up 3 bases, with 11 bases separating them. This CDR3 is 12 amino acids long. Per germline, CDR1 ENHRY and CDR2 SYGVKD. Per the original methods: It was from reference gene primer amplification that nucleated cell counts were estimated. Only in-frame clones appear in the TCRdb table, and some are missing; sequencing was by immunoSEQ multiplex PCR. V, J and clone size reflect that table, while D and trimming were determined from the DNA. Among about 73,000 clones listed, 80% to 85% were seen once. This entry is derived from a study of blood T cell repertoires in COVID-19. Overall study context: The study drew acute and convalescent COVID-19 samples from the United States, Italy and Spain. The cDNA or gDNA used as material had been derived from T cells, B-cell-depleted T cells, or PBMCs.

The source is a human donor in a cohort sampled during active COVID-19. Sequenced input: peripheral blood. This chain connects TRBV10-3 to TRBJ2-7; possibly TRBD1 for D (6 bases). The chain's CDR3 is CAIGTGSYEQYF. CDR3 bases: TGTGCCATCGGAACAGGGAGCTACGAGCAGTACTTC.